Described below is a single T cell receptor (beta chain) sequence and its context. What it binds is unknown. This sample stems from a study of T cell responses to AZD1222 COVID-19 vaccine. General study points: The donors showed a predominance of white British ancestry and of females, with possible underestimation of clonal diversity. Unmutated variant regions are reportedly the target of nearly half of TCRs that are spike-specific. An increase in Spike-specific TCR breadth and depth was observed after two AZD1222 doses.

The germline V gene has CDR1 SEHNR and CDR2 FQNEAQ (reference sequence). The V end lost 5 bases, the J end lost 6 bases, and 12 bases lay between the germline ends. The CDR3 runs to 13 residues. Assay: immunoSEQ multiplex PCR; the TCRdb copy retains only in-frame clones and omits some. The sample contains 40,000 to 60,000 clones, under 85% of which appear only once. V gene TRBV7-9 combines with J gene TRBJ2-3; D is unclear. This TCR was recovered from an adult in good health. The specimen was peripheral blood, collected on day 0 of MenACWY control vaccination. CDR3 in amino acids: CASSHGTADTQYF. As DNA, the CDR3 is TGTGCCAGCAGCCACGGAACGGCCGATACGCAGTATTTT. The complete variable domain, with remaining parts taken from reference TRBV7-9 and TRBJ2-3, reads DTGVSQNPRHKITKRGQNVTFRCDPISEHNRLYWYRQTLGQGPEFLTYFQNEAQLEKSRLLSDRFSAERPKGSFSTLEIQRTEQGDSAMYLCASSHGTADTQYFGPGTRLTVL.